This TCR beta chain was profiled in a study of cytomegalovirus exposure and HLA in healthy donors (dated by TCRdb to about 2017). Study-wide context: In an earlier analysis of 587 of the donors, 276 Gb of sequence data and 100 million or so unique TCR beta sequences from roughly 190 million T cells were reported. Approximately 310 gigabases of sequencing data and 80 million or so unique TCR sequences were included in an early release covering roughly 600 HLA-typed donors. Among the roughly 390 genotyped donors, approximately 81% belonged to the genetic ancestry cluster associated with self-reported Caucasian donors. The aim of the study was to test whether cataloging public T cell receptors could identify signatures of past pathogen exposure. The T cell repertoires of roughly 660 subjects were profiled by immunosequencing and related to cytomegalovirus serostatus. Besides the first cohort of more than 650 subjects, a separate validation cohort made up of roughly 120 different subjects was used. The study combined high-throughput TCR immunosequencing, statistical association of individual TCRs with disease status, and machine learning to predict cytomegalovirus infection status. A later analysis re-analyzed previously published TCR beta repertoires from 650 to 800 donors and added high-resolution HLA genotyping to study TCR occurrence patterns. Rather than drawing on any new phenotypic data, the later analysis identified candidate immune exposures from TCR beta sequences and the way those sequences occurred across donors. An earlier analysis of 587 of the donors applied high-throughput TCR beta sequencing to assess whether each TCR beta V gene segment acted as functional or pseudogenic. Alongside the repertoire data, information on donor age, sex, ethnicity and CMV serostatus was compiled. A later genetic analysis used genome-wide SNP genotypes for 398 of the 666 donors, treating that subset as a discovery cohort. All discovery cohort repertoires had been generated using a single sequencing platform. Class I and class II HLA loci were covered by the typing at four-digit resolution. Typing coverage differed by locus: A, B, C, DRB1 and DQB1 were typed in roughly 629-640 donors, DQA1 in 500 to 550, DPA1 in around 610, and DPB1 in about 450. Four to six DR-DQ haplotypes were handled as single units for association and clustering, since linkage in the cohort was strong. Among 398 genotyped donors of the cohort, an average of roughly 230,000 unique TCR beta nucleotide sequences was sequenced per donor, of which 15% to 20% were non-productive. The full study reports these points: The cohort was sequenced for TCR beta chains only, and without alpha or paired-chain data the features that could be detected were limited. According to a later analysis, parvovirus B19, influenza, CMV and Epstein-Barr virus appeared linked to several top co-occurrence clusters. A few of the identified cytomegalovirus-associated TCR beta chains were confirmed in vitro to be specific for cytomegalovirus antigens. Linkage disequilibrium might explain the correlated functional status among segregating V segments, but an unknown experimental factor could not be excluded. A cluster of highly shared sequence variants was judged likely to be a technical artifact of the sequencing pipeline. In both the original and validation cohorts, the classifier was reported to diagnose cytomegalovirus status with high specificity and sensitivity. In the study, 150 to 200 TCR beta chains were listed as associated with cytomegalovirus. Presence/absence analyses assumed roughly uniform sequencing depth across donors, an assumption that may not hold. It was suggested by the authors that the approach could potentially be generalized to other disease states and immunological phenotypes. Some IMGT-functional V segments, including TRBV6-2 and TRBV6-3, could not be distinguished by the 87-base-pair reads and were therefore excluded. A further reported finding was that TCR beta sequences accurately predicted the HLA-A and HLA-B alleles for most subjects in the first cohort. According to a later analysis, TCR association rates differed among HLA loci, with DRB1 alleles showing the most associated TCRs and HLA-C alleles showing the fewest. In a later analysis, HLA-associated TCR beta chains were found to be more clonally expanded and to have lower generation probabilities than equally common non-associated chains. Because HLA typing was missing for some donors at each locus, association tests included only the typed subset. Strong co-occurrence of HLA alleles, especially DR and DQ, made assigning TCR associations to individual alleles difficult. In a later genetic analysis, a missense DCLRE1C variant was associated with V-gene and J-gene trimming of TCR beta chains, and the association was replicated in an independent cohort. Most CMV-associated TCR beta chains appeared to be HLA-restricted in a later analysis, and the HLA associations seemed to be driven largely by CMV exposure. For the cohort, immune exposure information was limited to CMV serostatus. Compared with the roughly 670-donor mean, donors in an Asian-associated ancestry cluster had fewer N-insertions in productive TCRs, according to a later genetic analysis. In an earlier analysis of some 640 of the donors, most TCR beta V segments were observed in productive rearrangements about 90% or about 30% of the time, broadly matching IMGT annotations. A later analysis associated 17,000 or so TCR beta sequences with specific HLA alleles at a false discovery rate of 0.05. Because counts were too low, roughly 16 rarely observed V segments, including chromosome 9 orphons, were left out of the earlier analysis of 587 of the donors. While some public TCRs were present in many individuals, most TCR sequences turned up only very rarely across donors.

The cohort was made up of 650 to 700 healthy bone marrow donors. At the time of sampling, every cohort member was nominally healthy, though immune exposures that went unrecorded were likely present. The donor tested CMV seropositive, placing the donor among the 289 seropositive members of the cohort. Each donor provided a peripheral blood sample, and peripheral blood mononuclear cells were used for TCR beta sequencing. Genomic DNA was extracted from the blood cell samples with the Qiagen DNeasy Blood Extraction Kit. Libraries came from the immunoSEQ multiplex PCR assay. A mixture of 60 forward primers for TCR Vbeta segments and 13 reverse primers for TCR Jbeta segments was used in the multiplex PCR. The CDR3 region of rearranged TCR beta genes was amplified from genomic DNA by a multiplex PCR assay. Amplified TCR beta libraries were sequenced as 87-base-pair reads on the Illumina HiSeq System. The authors processed their data as follows. Across the 700 or so repertoires, a later analysis counted roughly 84 million unique TCR beta chains, 9.5 million to 13 million of which were shared by at least two donors. Raw reads were error-corrected and collapsed into unique sequences with a nearest-neighbor algorithm that merged closely related sequences to remove PCR and sequencing errors. CDR3 sequences were aligned to IMGT reference sequences to assign V, D and J gene segments. For a sequence to be retained, a match of at least six nucleotides to both a V gene segment and a J gene segment was required. Rearrangements were called productive when the CDR3 lacked stop codons and stayed in frame with V and J; all others were non-productive. Following IMGT convention, CDR3 was defined as the stretch from the second conserved V-encoded cysteine up to the conserved J-encoded phenylalanine. The earlier analysis of 500 to 600 of the donors excluded sequences that lacked an unambiguous match to a single V gene segment. An earlier analysis of 450 to 650 of the donors called V segments functional above 56.7% productive rearrangements and segregating when the between-donor standard deviation exceeded 5%. To diagnose cytomegalovirus status from the catalog of TCR beta chain sequences, a statistical classification framework was built. In a later analysis, TCR nucleotide sequences were compared against IMGT/GENE-DB human TR gene sequences so that V and J genes could be assigned. The TCRdist pipeline was used in a later analysis to assign CDR3 sequences and most-parsimonious VDJ recombination scenarios. In a later analysis, each TCR beta chain was defined by its CDR3 amino acid sequence together with its V-gene family, and reads lacking a unique V-gene family were excluded. As a way to deal with suspected cross-contamination and a sequencing artifact, a later analysis dropped approximately 570 nucleotide sequences that were highly shared and had low generation probability. A later analysis calculated a clonal expansion index for each public chain from normalized within-repertoire ranks of inferred template counts. A later analysis computed generation probabilities with a VDJ recombination model fitted to out-of-frame rearrangements, and checked the results against IGoR. Hypergeometric tests were used in a later analysis to score TCR-TCR, TCR-HLA and TCR-CMV co-occurrence, with a repertoire-size bias correction applied to the TCR pairs. A later analysis estimated false discovery rates by permuting HLA or CMV assignments 20 times. In a later analysis, co-occurring TCRs were grouped with DBSCAN, and TCRdist sequence similarity was added when clustering was performed within HLA-allele-positive subsets. For co-occurrence clustering, repertoires with fewer than 30,000 or more than 120,000 public chains were excluded, along with five repertoires with anomalous nucleotide sharing. TCRdb mirrors the immuneACCESS table, restricted to in-frame sequences. Some clones are absent from its copies; in checked studies, under half trace to an unresolved V gene, and the reason for the others is unknown. D and trimming were read from the DNA, whereas the V and J calls and clone size are those reported in that table. The sample yields 150,000 or so clones; 80% were counted once. The ten biggest clones cover roughly 13% of the sample.

Compared with germline, V lacks 2 bases and J lacks 8 bases; bases without a gene match: 11. Via the germline V gene, CDR1 is SGDLS and CDR2 YYNGEE. Taken from cysteine to phenylalanine, the CDR3 has 15 residues. The read is trimmed to its CDR3 DNA, 45 bases read in frame from base 1. Turning to this clone: The antigen it recognizes is unknown. Per-base qualities were not stored, and no clone one base away is much larger.

The chain employs TRBV9 and TRBJ2-3; 7 bases in the junction line up with TRBD2. Sequenced sample: PBMCs. The sequence came from a man aged 25 to 40 in good health and CMV-seropositive. The bases are TGTGCCAGCAGCGTGGGAGCGGGATCCCGAGTTACGCAGTATTTT. The translation is CASSVGAGSRVTQYF. The variable domain in full, with residues beyond the CDR3 obtained from the reference TRBV9 and TRBJ2-3 genes, is DSGVTQTPKHLITATGQRVTLRCSPRSGDLSVYWYQQSLDQGLQFLIQYYNGEERAKGNILERFSAQQFPDLHSELNLSSLELGDSALYFCASSVGAGSRVTQYFGPGTRLTVL.